A selection of T cell receptor beta chains follows, all from one sample in a study of cytomegalovirus exposure and HLA in healthy donors. The table came from immunoSEQ multiplex PCR; TCRdb's copy has only in-frame clones and leaves some out. Counted here are fewer than 200,000 clones, roughly 70% occurring once; the ten biggest clones make up 5% to 6.5%. Input material: PBMCs. The receptor set was obtained from a woman younger than 35 in good health and CMV-seropositive. The CDR3 runs from the conserved cysteine through the conserved F or W. Each record gives: J gene, D gene, clone size, V gene, CDR3 protein, CDR3 DNA. D genes are given only for firm matches. A row's size may be missing; if present it is once, few, many or a size class.

j_gene: TRBJ1-2; d_gene: -; abundance: -; v_gene: TRBV27; CDR3aa: CASSLTTLGMDYYGYTF; CDR3nt: TGTGCCAGCAGCCTAACCACTTTGGGCATGGATTATTATGGCTACACCTTC
j_gene: TRBJ1-2; d_gene: -; abundance: -; v_gene: TRBV14; CDR3aa: CASSQDAPEGYTF; CDR3nt: TGTGCCAGCAGCCAAGACGCGCCGGAGGGCTACACCTTC
j_gene: TRBJ1-5; d_gene: TRBD1; abundance: once; v_gene: TRBV7-2; CDR3aa: CASIVATGRIKLSGVQHF; CDR3nt: TGTGCCAGTATAGTCGCGACAGGGCGGATTAAACTTTCTGGTGTCCAGCATTTT
j_gene: TRBJ1-2; d_gene: -; abundance: -; v_gene: TRBV18; CDR3aa: CASSPTGGADYGYTF; CDR3nt: TGTGCCAGCTCACCAACGGGGGGCGCGGACTATGGCTACACCTTC
j_gene: TRBJ1-1; d_gene: TRBD1; abundance: few; v_gene: TRBV4-3; CDR3aa: CASSLDRGPGTEAFF; CDR3nt: TGCGCCAGCAGCCTCGACAGGGGGCCTGGCACTGAAGCTTTCTTT
j_gene: TRBJ1-6; d_gene: -; abundance: -; v_gene: TRBV4-2; CDR3aa: CASSQGSSYNSPLHF; CDR3nt: TGTGCCAGCAGCCAAGGGAGCTCCTATAATTCACCCCTCCACTTT
j_gene: TRBJ2-1; d_gene: -; abundance: few; v_gene: TRBV30; CDR3aa: CAWSLGHASPYNEQFF; CDR3nt: TGTGCCTGGAGCCTGGGACATGCGAGCCCCTACAATGAGCAGTTCTTC
j_gene: TRBJ1-4; d_gene: TRBD1; abundance: -; v_gene: TRBV18; CDR3aa: CASSPETGANEKLFF; CDR3nt: TGTGCCAGCTCACCCGAGACAGGGGCTAATGAAAAACTGTTTTTT
j_gene: TRBJ1-1; d_gene: -; abundance: -; v_gene: TRBV9; CDR3aa: CASSAHTGGARGNTEAFF; CDR3nt: TGTGCCAGCAGCGCCCATACTGGGGGGGCGCGGGGGAACACTGAAGCTTTCTTT
j_gene: TRBJ1-2; d_gene: TRBD1; abundance: -; v_gene: TRBV29-1; CDR3aa: CSGGQGVGGYTF; CDR3nt: TGCAGCGGCGGACAGGGGGTAGGCGGCTACACCTTC
j_gene: TRBJ2-7; d_gene: -; abundance: -; v_gene: TRBV27; CDR3aa: CASSLGGVPSYEQYF; CDR3nt: TGTGCCAGCAGTTTAGGGGGCGTTCCTTCCTACGAGCAGTACTTC
j_gene: TRBJ1-2; d_gene: -; abundance: once; v_gene: TRBV7-9; CDR3aa: CASSPPTGIYTF; CDR3nt: TGTGCCAGCAGCCCCCCCACAGGAATCTACACCTTC
j_gene: TRBJ1-5; d_gene: TRBD1; abundance: -; v_gene: TRBV2; CDR3aa: CASREAGGTQPQHF; CDR3nt: TGTGCCAGCAGGGAAGCAGGGGGCACTCAGCCCCAGCATTTT
j_gene: TRBJ2-7; d_gene: TRBD1; abundance: once; v_gene: TRBV2; CDR3aa: CASSGGQVSYEQYF; CDR3nt: TGTGCCAGCAGTGGGGGACAGGTGAGCTACGAGCAGTACTTC
j_gene: TRBJ2-1; d_gene: TRBD2; abundance: -; v_gene: TRBV5-1; CDR3aa: CASSPGSRAAGGLNEQFF; CDR3nt: TGCGCCAGCAGCCCCGGCTCCCGGGCAGCGGGGGGGCTCAATGAGCAGTTCTTC
j_gene: TRBJ2-7; d_gene: TRBD1; abundance: -; v_gene: TRBV11-2; CDR3aa: CASSKGQGRSYEQYF; CDR3nt: TGTGCCAGCAGCAAGGGACAGGGTCGGTCCTACGAGCAGTACTTC
j_gene: TRBJ2-7; d_gene: TRBD1; abundance: few; v_gene: TRBV30; CDR3aa: CAWTETGGRYEQYF; CDR3nt: TGTGCCTGGACGGAGACAGGGGGCAGATACGAGCAGTACTTC
j_gene: TRBJ1-2; d_gene: TRBD1; abundance: -; v_gene: TRBV28; CDR3aa: CASSLGGQITNYGYTF; CDR3nt: TGTGCCAGCAGTTTGGGGGGACAGATAACTAACTATGGCTACACCTTC
j_gene: TRBJ1-1; d_gene: -; abundance: -; v_gene: TRBV4-2; CDR3aa: CASSQERGSNTEAFF; CDR3nt: TGTGCCAGCAGCCAAGAAAGAGGTTCGAACACTGAAGCTTTCTTT
j_gene: TRBJ1-2; d_gene: TRBD1; abundance: -; v_gene: TRBV18; CDR3aa: CASSPDRADYGYTF; CDR3nt: TGTGCCAGCTCACCAGACAGGGCGGACTATGGCTACACCTTC
j_gene: TRBJ2-7; d_gene: TRBD2; abundance: -; v_gene: TRBV2; CDR3aa: CASSESGGRSYEQYF; CDR3nt: TGTGCCAGCAGTGAATCGGGGGGTCGCTCCTACGAGCAGTACTTC
j_gene: TRBJ1-2; d_gene: -; abundance: few; v_gene: TRBV6-5; CDR3aa: CASSPDGNYGYTF; CDR3nt: TGTGCCAGCAGCCCCGACGGGAACTATGGCTACACCTTC
j_gene: TRBJ2-6; d_gene: -; abundance: -; v_gene: TRBV5-1; CDR3aa: CASSSRVLTGSGANVLTF; CDR3nt: TGCGCCAGCAGCTCCCGGGTCCTTACGGGCTCTGGGGCCAACGTCCTGACTTTC
j_gene: TRBJ2-7; d_gene: TRBD1; abundance: -; v_gene: TRBV19; CDR3aa: CASSLHRGNSYEQYF; CDR3nt: TGTGCCAGTAGTCTCCACAGGGGGAACTCCTACGAGCAGTACTTC
j_gene: TRBJ2-4; d_gene: -; abundance: -; v_gene: TRBV9; CDR3aa: CASSQGGAVGKNIQYF; CDR3nt: TGTGCCAGCAGCCAAGGCGGGGCTGTTGGCAAAAACATTCAGTACTTC
j_gene: TRBJ2-7; d_gene: -; abundance: -; v_gene: TRBV5-1; CDR3aa: CASSSEAYEQYF; CDR3nt: TGCGCCAGCAGTTCGGAGGCCTACGAGCAGTACTTC
j_gene: TRBJ1-5; d_gene: TRBD1; abundance: -; v_gene: TRBV19; CDR3aa: CASTTGQPGNQPQHF; CDR3nt: TGTGCCAGTACCACGGGACAGCCTGGGAATCAGCCCCAGCATTTT
j_gene: TRBJ1-5; d_gene: -; abundance: -; v_gene: TRBV6-4; CDR3aa: CASSDGAGMGQPQHF; CDR3nt: TGTGCCAGCAGTGACGGGGCAGGGATGGGTCAGCCCCAGCATTTT
j_gene: TRBJ2-7; d_gene: -; abundance: -; v_gene: TRBV30; CDR3aa: CAWQFPSAYEQYF; CDR3nt: TGTGCCTGGCAGTTCCCCTCCGCCTACGAGCAGTACTTC
j_gene: TRBJ1-2; d_gene: TRBD1; abundance: -; v_gene: TRBV9; CDR3aa: CASSTSGTGGLYGYTF; CDR3nt: TGTGCCAGCAGCACTTCCGGGACAGGGGGCCTCTATGGCTACACCTTC
j_gene: TRBJ1-2; d_gene: -; abundance: -; v_gene: TRBV29-1; CDR3aa: CSVDGDRGYTF; CDR3nt: TGCAGCGTTGACGGGGATCGTGGCTACACCTTC
j_gene: TRBJ2-3; d_gene: TRBD1; abundance: -; v_gene: TRBV28; CDR3aa: CAIGAGQGTDTQYF; CDR3nt: TGTGCCATTGGGGCGGGACAGGGGACAGATACGCAGTATTTT
j_gene: TRBJ2-7; d_gene: TRBD1; abundance: -; v_gene: TRBV9; CDR3aa: CASSPDRGPYEQYF; CDR3nt: TGTGCCAGCAGTCCGGACAGGGGGCCCTACGAGCAGTACTTC
j_gene: TRBJ2-5; d_gene: TRBD2; abundance: once; v_gene: TRBV4-3; CDR3aa: CASSQDRPAGIQETQYF; CDR3nt: TGCGCCAGCAGCCAAGATAGGCCAGCGGGGATCCAAGAGACCCAGTACTTC
j_gene: TRBJ2-1; d_gene: TRBD2; abundance: -; v_gene: TRBV7-9; CDR3aa: CASSPSYPGGLGNEQFF; CDR3nt: TGTGCCAGCAGCCCATCCTACCCGGGGGGGCTTGGGAATGAGCAGTTCTTC
j_gene: TRBJ2-5; d_gene: TRBD2; abundance: -; v_gene: TRBV9; CDR3aa: CASSVSSGGARETQYF; CDR3nt: TGTGCCAGCAGCGTGAGTAGCGGGGGGGCCCGAGAGACCCAGTACTTC
j_gene: TRBJ1-5; d_gene: -; abundance: -; v_gene: TRBV6-6; CDR3aa: CASSYGTTFPRQPQHF; CDR3nt: TGTGCCAGCAGTTACGGGACTACCTTCCCCCGTCAGCCCCAGCATTTT
j_gene: TRBJ2-3; d_gene: -; abundance: -; v_gene: TRBV19; CDR3aa: CASSIGTAVTDTQYF; CDR3nt: TGTGCCAGTAGTATAGGCACAGCCGTCACAGATACGCAGTATTTT
j_gene: TRBJ1-2; d_gene: TRBD1; abundance: -; v_gene: TRBV7-8; CDR3aa: CASSTRTGDGYTF; CDR3nt: TGTGCCAGCAGCACCCGGACAGGGGATGGCTACACCTTC
j_gene: TRBJ2-5; d_gene: -; abundance: -; v_gene: TRBV7-9; CDR3aa: CASSLASGEETQYF; CDR3nt: TGTGCCAGCAGCTTAGCTAGCGGAGAAGAGACCCAGTACTTC
j_gene: TRBJ2-1; d_gene: TRBD2; abundance: -; v_gene: TRBV9; CDR3aa: CASSGPTGGGNEQFF; CDR3nt: TGTGCCAGCAGCGGTCCTACGGGGGGGGGCAATGAGCAGTTCTTC
j_gene: TRBJ1-2; d_gene: TRBD1; abundance: few; v_gene: TRBV9; CDR3aa: CASSVLGTGRYGYTF; CDR3nt: TGTGCCAGCAGCGTATTGGGGACAGGGAGGTATGGCTACACCTTC
j_gene: TRBJ1-2; d_gene: -; abundance: few; v_gene: TRBV4-2; CDR3aa: CASSQEAAYGYTF; CDR3nt: TGTGCCAGCAGCCAAGAGGCGGCATATGGCTACACCTTC
j_gene: TRBJ2-7; d_gene: TRBD1; abundance: -; v_gene: TRBV6-7; CDR3aa: CASSPDGTANSYEQYF; CDR3nt: TGTGCCAGCAGTCCAGATGGGACAGCAAATTCCTACGAGCAGTACTTC
j_gene: TRBJ2-5; d_gene: TRBD1; abundance: -; v_gene: TRBV29-1; CDR3aa: CSVERDSQETQYF; CDR3nt: TGCAGCGTTGAAAGGGACAGCCAAGAGACCCAGTACTTC
j_gene: TRBJ2-5; d_gene: -; abundance: once; v_gene: TRBV7-9; CDR3aa: CASSLGQQWETQYF; CDR3nt: TGTGCCAGCAGCCTCGGACAGCAATGGGAGACCCAGTACTTC
j_gene: TRBJ1-1; d_gene: TRBD1; abundance: -; v_gene: TRBV4-2; CDR3aa: CASSQSRGQEAFF; CDR3nt: TGTGCCAGCAGCCAATCTCGGGGACAGGAAGCTTTCTTT
j_gene: TRBJ2-1; d_gene: -; abundance: -; v_gene: TRBV5-1; CDR3aa: CASSLGLYNEQFF; CDR3nt: TGCGCCAGCAGCCTGGGACTGTACAATGAGCAGTTCTTC
j_gene: TRBJ2-3; d_gene: TRBD2; abundance: -; v_gene: TRBV30; CDR3aa: CAWREGGTTTDTQYF; CDR3nt: TGTGCCTGGCGGGAGGGGGGGACAACCACAGATACGCAGTATTTT
j_gene: TRBJ2-5; d_gene: -; abundance: -; v_gene: TRBV27; CDR3aa: CASSSSYAVMKTQYF; CDR3nt: TGTGCCAGCAGTAGTTCCTATGCGGTTATGAAGACCCAGTACTTC
j_gene: TRBJ2-2; d_gene: TRBD2; abundance: -; v_gene: TRBV5-1; CDR3aa: CASSFVSGGRPGELFF; CDR3nt: TGCGCCAGCAGTTTCGTTAGCGGGGGGCGTCCCGGGGAGCTGTTTTTT
j_gene: TRBJ2-7; d_gene: -; abundance: -; v_gene: TRBV7-2; CDR3aa: CASSSRTAYEQYF; CDR3nt: TGTGCCAGCAGCTCACGGACAGCTTACGAGCAGTACTTC
j_gene: TRBJ2-6; d_gene: -; abundance: once; v_gene: TRBV7-2; CDR3aa: CASNSLGQRVSGANVLTF; CDR3nt: TGTGCCAGCAACTCTTTGGGGCAGCGAGTCTCTGGGGCCAACGTCCTGACTTTC
j_gene: TRBJ1-3; d_gene: -; abundance: -; v_gene: TRBV6-5; CDR3aa: CASSPGSSSGNTIYF; CDR3nt: TGTGCCAGCAGCCCGGGAAGCAGCTCTGGAAACACCATATATTTT
j_gene: TRBJ1-1; d_gene: -; abundance: -; v_gene: TRBV27; CDR3aa: CASSLWEGNTEAFF; CDR3nt: TGTGCCAGCAGTTTGTGGGAGGGGAACACTGAAGCTTTCTTT
j_gene: TRBJ1-1; d_gene: -; abundance: -; v_gene: TRBV19; CDR3aa: CATRSEIWETEAFF; CDR3nt: TGTGCCACCAGATCGGAGATTTGGGAGACTGAAGCTTTCTTT